A single sample is the source of the 27 T cell receptor beta chains below, sequenced in a study of blood T cells in healthy people across ages (dated by TCRdb to 2014 to 2015). The method behind the library was 5' RACE. These reads were obtained on an Illumina HiSeq 2500. A second roughly 6 to 12 cycle PCR used a sample-barcoded 5' primer and a J-beta primer mix. TCRdb's own reprocessing of the public reads used fastp at Q25 and MiXCR and kept productive beta chains. Each CDR3 protein gets just one entry, which takes the most common genes and DNA from the rows behind it. Recorded for this sample are 650,000 to 1,000,000 distinct CDR3 sequences; about half of them occurred a single time. The ten largest clones represent approximately 18% of the sample. What was sequenced was blood. The receptor set was obtained from a man at least 80 years old in good health.

This rearrangement joins TRBV29-1 to TRBJ2-7, with D perhaps matching TRBD2 (5 bases). The DNA matches TRBJ2-5 better at its end, which makes the J call doubtful. The CDR3 runs to 14 residues. Germline V lookup: CDR1 SQVTM, CDR2 ANQGSEA. The CDR3 spells CSVEDQAGVETQYF. The CDR3, as DNA: TGCAGCGTTGAAGATCAGGCCGGGGTCGAGACCCAGTACTTC.

V usage is TRBV2 and J usage is TRBJ2-3; no firm D call. Trimming pared 3 bases from V and 2 bases from J, leaving 9 bases between. There are 14 residues in the CDR3. Germline CDR1 and CDR2: SNHLY and FYNNEI. For the CDR3, the DNA is TGTGCCAGCAGTGATGGGCCCGCCACAGATACGCAGTATTTT. Translated: CASSDGPATDTQYF.

This clonotype occurred a few times. This chain links TRBV6-5 with TRBJ2-5; 7 bases fit TRBD1. Per the germline V gene, CDR1 is MNHEY and CDR2 is SVGAGI. The CDR3 contains 13 residues. Trimming cost V 4 bases and J 6 bases; bases outside gene matches: 5. The DNA for the CDR3 is TGTGCCAGCAGTTGGGGACAGTTACAGACCCAGTACTTC. Translated: CASSWGQLQTQYF.

In this sample, this clonotype turned up a few times. A read error may explain this, as a much larger clone is one base away. The chain employs TRBV5-1 and TRBJ2-7, with 10 bases identical to TRBD1. V was pared by 4 bases and J by 7 bases, with 11 bases of the junction left unmatched. The CDR3 has 15 amino acids. Germline V gene sequence: CDR1 SGHRS, CDR2 YFSETQ. CDR3 DNA: TGCGCCAGCAGCGATAGGGGACAGGGGTACAATGAGCAGTACTTC. This translates into CASSDRGQGYNEQYF.

This chain joins TRBV7-2 and TRBJ2-2, with 8 bases matching TRBD1. The germline gives CDR1 SGHTA, CDR2 FQGNSA. J was trimmed by 6 bases and V by 9 bases; bases with no gene match: 6. The CDR3 is 13 residues long. The CDR3 reads CASEQGGPGELFF. As DNA, the CDR3 is TGTGCCAGTGAACAGGGGGGCCCCGGGGAGCTGTTTTTT.

Only a few counts were recorded for this clonotype. V gene TRBV3-1 combines with J gene TRBJ2-7, with unresolved D. CDR1 and CDR2 (germline): LGHDT, YNNKEL (reference sequence). The CDR3 runs to 13 residues. V was clipped by 2 bases and J by 0 bases, with 5 bases between them. The DNA of the CDR3 is TGTGCCAGCAGCCAAAGCGCCTCCTACGAGCAGTACTTC. Its protein is CASSQSASYEQYF.

This clonotype was picked up many times. This CDR3 reads CASSPRTDGNQPQHF. The CDR3 nucleotides are TGTGCCAGCAGCCCCAGGACAGACGGCAATCAGCCCCAGCATTTT. The gene calls are TRBV6-5 and TRBJ1-5; possible D gene TRBD1, 6 bases. The CDR3 is 15 amino acids. The V gene's germline CDR1 is MNHEY and CDR2 SVGAGI. Trimming took 6 bases from V and 2 from J, leaving 14 bases between them.

This clonotype was counted a few times. V and J are TRBV24-1 and TRBJ2-5; 8 positions agree with TRBD1. The CDR3 consists of 15 residues. The junction had 8 bases not matched to a gene; V was cut back by 6 bases and J by 3 bases. Germline values: CDR1 KGHDR, CDR2 SFDVKD. Written as DNA, the CDR3 is TGTGCCACCAGTCCGACAGGGGCCCTAAAAGAGACCCAGTACTTC. Translated: CATSPTGALKETQYF.

The chain uses TRBV6-4 and TRBJ2-1; D unresolved. V lost 2 bases and J lost 8, with 10 bases in between. The germline V gene has CDR1 MRHNA and CDR2 SNTAGT. This CDR3 comprises 13 residues. In DNA, the CDR3 is TGTGCCAGCAGTGACGCCCCCGAGGATGAGCAGTTCTTC. Translated: CASSDAPEDEQFF.

This chain connects TRBV6-5 to TRBJ2-7, with 7 bases matching TRBD2. CDR1 and CDR2 from the germline V gene are MNHEY and SVGAGI. Germline trimming cut 6 bases from V and 6 bases from J; bases unmatched to any gene: 14. This CDR3 contains 15 residues. The CDR3 region has the DNA TGTGCCAGCAGACGCGACGCCCTTGGGGGGGGCGAGCAGTACTTC. This gives the protein CASRRDALGGGEQYF.

This clonotype came up a few times. This chain uses TRBV6-6 with TRBJ1-1, with a possible D match to TRBD1 (6 bases). The CDR3 length is 17 residues. Trimming pared 6 bases from V and 1 base from J, leaving 21 bases between. Germline CDR1 is MNHNY and CDR2 is SVGAGI (reference sequence). The CDR3 sequence is CASSGALGGQQNTEAFF. The CDR3 nucleotides are TGTGCCAGCAGCGGAGCTTTAGGGGGGCAGCAGAACACTGAAGCTTTCTTT.

This clonotype was seen only a few times. The chain combines TRBV30 with TRBJ1-2; D unresolved. The CDR3 runs to 10 residues. Trimming left V 3 bases short and J 3 bases short, with 2 bases between. Looked up from germline, CDR1 is GTSNPN and CDR2 is SVGIG (reference sequence). CDR3 loop: CAWSHYGYTF. The DNA of the CDR3 is TGTGCCTGGAGCCACTATGGCTACACCTTC.

CDR3 DNA sequence: TGTGCCAGCAGCTTAATAGGCCGTGGTCAAGGTGAGCAGTTCTTC. This encodes CASSLIGRGQGEQFF. The chain uses TRBV7-3 and TRBJ2-1; D is unresolved. CDR3 size: 15 residues. With 1 base removed from V and 9 bases from J, the gap between germline ends came to 16 bases. In germline, CDR1 is SGHTA, CDR2 FQGTGA.

As regards this clonotype: At one boundary the junction diverges from the germline segment, which might be a read error. This chain joins TRBV30 and TRBJ1-1; D gene ambiguous. The CDR3 runs to 11 residues. CDR1 is GTSNPN, CDR2 SVGIG, per germline (reference sequence). Here the CDR3 reads CGNGWGTEAFF. CDR3 bases: TGCGGGAACGGGTGGGGCACTGAAGCTTTCTTT.

The chain is built from TRBV7-9 and TRBJ2-1, with D uncertain. Germline V lookup: CDR1 SEHNR, CDR2 FQNEAQ (reference sequence). This CDR3 comprises 13 residues. Trimming shortened V by 1 base and J by 7 bases, and 8 bases separated the two germline ends. CDR3 DNA: TGTGCCAGCAGCTTAGACGCCGTGAATGAGCAGTTCTTC. It is translated as CASSLDAVNEQFF.

This clonotype was counted at least ten times. The chain recombines TRBV29-1 with TRBJ2-5; 9 bases fit TRBD1. The CDR3 loop spans 14 amino acids. V lost 6 bases, J lost 2 bases, and 7 bases stayed unmatched. Germline CDR1 SQVTM, CDR2 ANQGSEA. CDR3 region: CSVVPGQGQETQYF. The CDR3 DNA reads as TGCAGCGTGGTACCGGGACAGGGTCAAGAGACCCAGTACTTC.

The sample holds a few counts of this clonotype. J is TRBJ2-5 and V is TRBV7-2; 7 bases are shared with TRBD2. Gene TRBJ2-7 matches the end of the DNA better, so the J call may be wrong. The CDR3 covers 13 residues. The germline V gene encodes CDR1 SGHTA and CDR2 FQGNSA. CDR3 sequence: CASSPAGPYEQYF. In DNA, the CDR3 is TGTGCCAGCAGCCCAGCGGGGCCCTACGAGCAGTACTTC.

The chain has TRBV6-5 and TRBJ2-5, with 7 bases aligning to TRBD1. CDR1 and CDR2 (germline): MNHEY, SVGAGI. The V and J ends lost 7 bases and 2 bases, in that order; junction bases with no gene match: 10. This CDR3 has 15 amino acids. CDR3 DNA: TGTGCCAGCACCAGAAACTCCAGGGGGCAAGAGACCCAGTACTTC. This encodes CASTRNSRGQETQYF.

With respect to this clonotype: Its ends do not fully match the called genes, so a read error is possible. The chain carries TRBV28 and TRBJ2-7, with TRBD2 matching over 13 bases. The length of the CDR3 is 20 residues. From germline, CDR1 is MDHEN and CDR2 SYDVKM. CDR3 DNA: TGTGCCAGCAGCCAGACAGTCTGGGGACTAGCGGGACGAGGGAGACCCGAGCGGTACTTC. As protein: CASSQTVWGLAGRGRPERYF.

The sample holds a few counts of this clonotype. This chain uses TRBV5-1 with TRBJ2-1; tentative D call: TRBD2 (7 bases). V gave up 4 bases and J gave up 0 bases, with 14 bases separating them. The germline V gene has CDR1 SGHRS and CDR2 YFSETQ. The CDR3 is 16 residues long. The DNA of the CDR3 is TGCGCCAGCAGCCCGAGGGGGGGGAGCTCCTACAATGAGCAGTTCTTC. Protein sequence: CASSPRGGSSYNEQFF.

This clonotype was observed a single time. The V gene is TRBV6-2 or TRBV6-3, the J gene TRBJ2-7, with 12 bases lining up with TRBD2. From germline, CDR1 is MNHEY and CDR2 SVGEGT. V trimming: 5 bases; J trimming: 7 bases; junction bases outside the gene matches: 15. This CDR3 is 17 amino acids long. In DNA, the CDR3 is TGTGCCAGCAGTGCCAGACTAGCGGGAGTGGGGTACAATGAGCAGTACTTC. It encodes CASSARLAGVGYNEQYF.

This clonotype is a singleton in its sample. The chain couples TRBV5-1 to TRBJ2-1, with D possibly matching TRBD2 (5 bases). Trimming left V 6 bases short and J 0 bases short, with 10 bases between. The germline gives CDR1 SGHRS, CDR2 YFSETQ. The CDR3 extends over 14 amino acids. CDR3 in amino acids: CASKEGSSYNEQFF. CDR3 DNA: TGCGCCAGCAAAGAGGGTAGCTCCTACAATGAGCAGTTCTTC.

This CDR3 is CASSKSGQETQYF. The CDR3 nucleotides are TGTGCCAGCTCAAAAAGCGGCCAAGAGACCCAGTACTTC. The chain is built from TRBV18 and TRBJ2-5; weak D call: TRBD2 (5 bases). Per germline, CDR1 KGHSH and CDR2 LQKENI. V was trimmed by 5 bases and J by 1 base, leaving 8 bases between them. The CDR3 covers 13 residues. Full variable domain (rest looked up from reference TRBV18 and TRBJ2-5): NAGVMQNPRHLVRRRGQEARLRCSPMKGHSHVYWYRQLPEEGLKFMVYLQKENIIDESGMPKERFSAEFPKEGPSILRIQQVVRGDSAAYFCASSKSGQETQYFGPGTRLLVL.

CDR3 in amino acids: CASSFTSGNYEQYF. DNA for the CDR3: TGCGCCAGCAGTTTCACTAGCGGCAACTACGAGCAGTACTTC. The chain is built from TRBV5-1 and TRBJ2-7; 8 bases are a match to TRBD2. The germline gives CDR1 SGHRS, CDR2 YFSETQ. The CDR3 contains 14 residues. V dropped 5 bases and J dropped 3; count of bases not matched to a gene: 7.

This clonotype occurred many times. The chain employs TRBV20-1 and TRBJ2-7; D is perhaps TRBD1 or TRBD2 (5 bases each). Between the trimmed V and J ends, which lost 3 bases and 2 bases, there was a span of 5 bases. CDR1 is DFQATT, CDR2 SNEGSKA, per germline (reference sequence). CDR3 length: 11 amino acids. The CDR3 DNA is TGCAGTGCTAGGGGACCCTACGAGCAGTACTTC. Its translation is CSARGPYEQYF.

This clonotype was found a few times. This chain links TRBV28 with TRBJ2-3, with 7 bases that match TRBD1. Germline CDR1 MDHEN, CDR2 SYDVKM. The CDR3 is made up of 15 amino acids. V lost 4 bases and J lost 8; bases outside the gene matches: 12. CDR3 sequence reads: CASSSRGKGASTQYF. The CDR3 DNA reads TGTGCCAGCAGTTCCAGGGGGAAGGGGGCATCTACGCAGTATTTT.

This clonotype has just a few counts. The CDR3 region has the DNA TGTGCCAGCAGCCCCCTAGGAGGGGCACGAGAGACCCAGTACTTC. It specifies CASSPLGGARETQYF. The chain is built from TRBV7-2 and TRBJ2-5, with D perhaps matching TRBD2 (6 bases). CDR1 is SGHTA and CDR2 is FQGNSA in the germline V gene. Trimming shortened V by 5 bases and J by 4 bases, and 17 bases separated the two germline ends. CDR3 length equals 15 residues.